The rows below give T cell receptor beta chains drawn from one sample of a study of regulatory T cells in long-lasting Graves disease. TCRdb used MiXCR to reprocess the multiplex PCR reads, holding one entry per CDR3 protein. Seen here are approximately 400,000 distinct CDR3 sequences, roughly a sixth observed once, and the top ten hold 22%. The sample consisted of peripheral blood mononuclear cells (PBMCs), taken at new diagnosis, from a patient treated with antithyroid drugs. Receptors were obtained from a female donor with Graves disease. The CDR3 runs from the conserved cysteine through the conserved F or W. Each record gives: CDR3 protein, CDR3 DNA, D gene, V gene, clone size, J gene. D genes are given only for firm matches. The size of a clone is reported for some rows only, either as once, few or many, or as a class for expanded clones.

CDR3: CASNTNGGKTEAFF
DNA: TGTGCCAGCAACACCAACGGGGGAAAGACTGAAGCTTTCTTT
D: NA
V: TRBV12-3/TRBV12-4
size: many
J: TRBJ1-1

CDR3: CASSLDGPRAGRTDTQYF
DNA: TGTGCCAGCAGCTTAGACGGTCCTAGGGCGGGCCGCACAGATACGCAGTATTTT
D: NA
V: TRBV7-2
size: many
J: TRBJ2-3

CDR3: CATSTELLAGYNEQFF
DNA: TGTGCCACCAGCACAGAGTTACTAGCGGGATACAATGAGCAGTTCTTC
D: TRBD2
V: TRBV15
size: NA
J: TRBJ2-1

CDR3: CASSSKPPTALSSYEQYF
DNA: TGTGCCAGCAGCTCGAAACCCCCGACAGCACTTAGCTCCTACGAGCAGTACTTC
D: NA
V: TRBV7-6
size: many
J: TRBJ2-7

CDR3: CASSLLGSSPLHF
DNA: TGTGCCAGCAGTCTACTAGGGAGCTCACCCCTCCACTTT
D: NA
V: TRBV27
size: NA
J: TRBJ1-6

CDR3: CSARVEGRAYNEQFF
DNA: TGCAGTGCTAGAGTGGAGGGGAGGGCCTACAATGAGCAGTTCTTC
D: TRBD2
V: TRBV20-1
size: NA
J: TRBJ2-1

CDR3: CASGFGIAEETQYF
DNA: TGTGCTAGTGGTTTCGGAATAGCGGAAGAGACCCAGTACTTC
D: NA
V: TRBV12-5
size: many
J: TRBJ2-5

CDR3: CASRLQGGNTEAFF
DNA: TGTGCCAGCAGACTACAGGGGGGAAACACTGAAGCTTTCTTT
D: TRBD1
V: TRBV11-3
size: NA
J: TRBJ1-1

CDR3: CASSSNRQGRGGELFF
DNA: TGTGCCAGCAGCTCCAATAGACAGGGCCGGGGCGGGGAGCTGTTTTTT
D: TRBD1
V: TRBV11-2
size: many
J: TRBJ2-2

CDR3: CASSLGDRGYGYTF
DNA: TGTGCCAGCAGCCTAGGTGACAGGGGCTATGGCTACACCTTC
D: TRBD1
V: TRBV5-6
size: many
J: TRBJ1-2

CDR3: CASSFSYPGPKADTQYF
DNA: TGTGCCAGCAGCTTTAGCTACCCGGGACCCAAAGCGGATACGCAGTATTTT
D: NA
V: TRBV11-1
size: many
J: TRBJ2-3

CDR3: CASSQVPWAGGGVNTEAFF
DNA: TGCGCCAGCAGCCAAGTCCCGTGGGCGGGTGGGGGCGTGAACACTGAAGCTTTCTTT
D: NA
V: TRBV4-1
size: many
J: TRBJ1-1

CDR3: CASSLDWTRRNEQFF
DNA: TGTGCCAGCAGCTTAGATTGGACTAGGCGCAATGAGCAGTTCTTC
D: TRBD2
V: TRBV7-9
size: NA
J: TRBJ2-1

CDR3: CASSLDSVGLGELFF
DNA: TGTGCCAGCAGCTTAGATTCTGTAGGACTCGGGGAGCTGTTTTTT
D: NA
V: TRBV11-2
size: NA
J: TRBJ2-2

CDR3: CASGLPWDSISYEQYF
DNA: TGTGCTAGTGGCCTCCCTTGGGACAGCATATCCTACGAGCAGTACTTC
D: TRBD1
V: TRBV12-5
size: NA
J: TRBJ2-7

CDR3: CASIPARLAGVLSYNEQFF
DNA: TGTGCCAGCATTCCGGCCCGACTAGCGGGAGTACTTAGCTACAATGAGCAGTTCTTC
D: TRBD2
V: TRBV2
size: many
J: TRBJ2-1

CDR3: CASNYRGLGTEAFF
DNA: TGTGCCAGCAACTACAGGGGGCTGGGAACTGAAGCTTTCTTT
D: TRBD1
V: TRBV6-1
size: few
J: TRBJ1-1

CDR3: CASSGTVAMNTEAFF
DNA: TGTGCCAGCAGTGGGACAGTGGCCATGAACACTGAAGCTTTCTTT
D: NA
V: TRBV25-1
size: many
J: TRBJ1-1

CDR3: CASTPSQSTDTQYF
DNA: TGTGCCAGCACCCCTTCTCAAAGCACAGATACGCAGTATTTT
D: NA
V: TRBV12-3/TRBV12-4
size: NA
J: TRBJ2-3

CDR3: CASTMQGWDRDRDGYTF
DNA: TGTGCCAGCACCATGCAAGGGTGGGACAGGGATCGGGATGGCTACACCTTC
D: TRBD1
V: TRBV27
size: NA
J: TRBJ1-2

CDR3: CASSPAVGSLPYEQYF
DNA: TGTGCCAGCAGCCCCGCCGTCGGGAGTTTACCCTACGAGCAGTACTTC
D: NA
V: TRBV7-9
size: many
J: TRBJ2-7

CDR3: CAWTSRGRAFF
DNA: TGTGCCTGGACCTCTCGGGGCAGAGCTTTCTTT
D: NA
V: TRBV30
size: NA
J: TRBJ1-1

CDR3: CASSLGASSGNTIYF
DNA: TGTGCCAGCAGTCTTGGGGCTTCCTCTGGAAACACCATATATTTT
D: NA
V: TRBV12-3/TRBV12-4
size: NA
J: TRBJ1-3

CDR3: CASSGDLHQPQHF
DNA: TGTGCCAGCAGTGGGGACCTTCATCAGCCCCAGCATTTT
D: NA
V: TRBV12-3/TRBV12-4
size: NA
J: TRBJ1-5

CDR3: CSAGGSTSGSGPEQYF
DNA: TGCAGTGCTGGGGGGAGTACTAGCGGGAGTGGGCCCGAGCAGTACTTC
D: TRBD2
V: TRBV20-1
size: many
J: TRBJ2-7

CDR3: CSAAKGQGGSYEQYF
DNA: TGCAGTGCTGCTAAGGGACAGGGGGGCTCCTACGAGCAGTACTTC
D: TRBD1
V: TRBV20-1
size: many
J: TRBJ2-7

CDR3: CASIRARTSGADGETQYF
DNA: TGTGCCAGCATTCGGGCCCGGACTAGCGGGGCCGATGGAGAGACCCAGTACTTC
D: TRBD2
V: TRBV6-4
size: many
J: TRBJ2-5

CDR3: CSARTGLDGYTF
DNA: TGCAGTGCCCGGACAGGGTTAGATGGCTACACCTTC
D: TRBD1
V: TRBV20-1
size: many
J: TRBJ1-2

CDR3: CAWSEGSTEAFF
DNA: TGTGCCTGGAGCGAGGGTAGCACTGAAGCTTTCTTT
D: NA
V: TRBV30
size: many
J: TRBJ1-1

CDR3: CASSARDREETQYF
DNA: TGTGCCAGTAGTGCCCGGGACAGGGAAGAGACCCAGTACTTC
D: TRBD1
V: TRBV19
size: NA
J: TRBJ2-5

CDR3: CAWSTGGPYNEQFF
DNA: TGTGCCTGGAGCACAGGGGGCCCCTACAATGAGCAGTTCTTC
D: TRBD1
V: TRBV30
size: many
J: TRBJ2-1

CDR3: CAWSVLGYEQYF
DNA: TGTGCCTGGAGTGTGCTAGGGTACGAGCAGTACTTC
D: NA
V: TRBV30
size: many
J: TRBJ2-7

CDR3: CASSFRGTAGELFF
DNA: TGCGCCAGCAGCTTTCGTGGGACTGCAGGGGAGCTGTTTTTT
D: NA
V: TRBV5-1
size: many
J: TRBJ2-2

CDR3: CASSRRGLAGGPSNTGELFF
DNA: TGTGCCAGCAGTCGCCGAGGACTAGCGGGAGGGCCCTCAAACACCGGGGAGCTGTTTTTT
D: TRBD2
V: TRBV28
size: many
J: TRBJ2-2

CDR3: CASSQDVSGQETQYF
DNA: TGCGCCAGCAGCCAAGATGTTAGCGGCCAAGAGACCCAGTACTTC
D: NA
V: TRBV4-3
size: many
J: TRBJ2-5

CDR3: CSARDLRAGGVVNEQFF
DNA: TGCAGTGCTAGAGATCTACGAGCGGGAGGTGTGGTCAATGAGCAGTTCTTC
D: TRBD2
V: TRBV20-1
size: many
J: TRBJ2-1